This T cell receptor beta chain emerged from a study of identical twins. Study results and limitations: Excess sharing by twins proved weaker in beta out-of-frame sequences. Alpha sequences out of frame and shared by twins had excess low generation probability.

This clonotype was counted many times. Its cognate antigen is unknown. TCRdb re-derived calls from the 5' RACE reads in MiXCR, one entry per CDR3 protein. The sample records fewer than 250,000 distinct CDR3 sequences, around 7.6% being singletons. Trimming pared 0 bases from V and 5 bases from J, leaving 5 bases between. The CDR3 totals 12 residues. The V gene's germline CDR1 is MGHRA and CDR2 YSYEKL. These data were also filed under a second study, of yellow fever vaccine responses in identical twins.

This sequence was found in a woman aged 18-29 years in good health. Sequenced input: CD8+ T cells sorted from blood. This chain joins TRBV4-1 and TRBJ2-7, with D uncertain. CDR3 residues: CASSQDSHEQYF. Written as DNA, the CDR3 is TGCGCCAGCAGCCAAGATTCACACGAGCAGTACTTC.